Listed below are T cell receptor beta chains from one sample, sequenced in a study of CD8+ T cells in alopecia areata. Clones were read by immunoSEQ multiplex PCR, and TCRdb kept only the in-frame ones, dropping some. The sample shows approximately 150,000 clones, approximately 86% of them seen only once. The sequencing here drew on CD8+ T cells sorted from blood, taken at week 4, from a patient treated with tofacitinib. The source of these receptors is a human donor with alopecia areata. Each CDR3 is given with its conserved first and last residue. Each record gives: clone size, D gene, J gene, V gene, CDR3 protein, CDR3 DNA. A D gene is named only where the DNA matches it firmly. A clone size is listed for some rows: how often the clone was seen (once, few, many), or a class if it is expanded.

.,.,TRBJ1-5,TRBV29-1,CSVEYQAGGNQPQHF,TGCAGCGTTGAGTACCAAGCGGGCGGCAATCAGCCCCAGCATTTT
.,.,TRBJ1-1,TRBV6-5,CASSYEGQPNTEAFF,TGTGCCAGCAGTTACGAGGGGCAGCCGAACACTGAAGCTTTCTTT
.,TRBD2,TRBJ2-1,TRBV14,CASSGLAGTYNEQFF,TGTGCCAGCAGCGGGCTAGCGGGGACGTACAATGAGCAGTTCTTC
once,TRBD2,TRBJ2-2,TRBV27,CASSLLAGADGELFF,TGTGCCAGCAGTTTACTAGCGGGAGCGGACGGGGAGCTGTTTTTT
.,.,TRBJ2-1,TRBV18,CASSPSRGGSYNEQFF,TGTGCCAGCTCGCCGTCCCGGGGAGGCTCCTACAATGAGCAGTTCTTC
.,.,TRBJ2-7,TRBV7-9,CASSPPLTYEQYF,TGTGCCAGCAGCCCCCCGTTAACCTACGAGCAGTACTTC
.,.,TRBJ2-3,TRBV7-8,CASSLGRWGGPSTDTQYF,TGTGCCAGCAGCTTAGGTCGTTGGGGTGGACCTAGCACAGATACGCAGTATTTT
.,.,TRBJ2-2,TRBV5-1,CASSLEKGFGELFF,TGCGCCAGCAGCCTGGAAAAGGGTTTCGGGGAGCTGTTTTTT
.,.,TRBJ2-2,TRBV12-5,CASGSWTVNTGELFF,TGTGCTAGTGGTTCTTGGACAGTGAACACCGGGGAGCTGTTTTTT
.,.,TRBJ2-2,TRBV23-1,CASSHENGELFF,TGCGCCAGCAGTCATGAGAACGGGGAGCTGTTTTTT
.,.,TRBJ1-2,TRBV30,CAWSVSTLQYTF,TGTGCCTGGAGTGTATCAACACTTCAATACACCTTC
few,.,TRBJ1-1,TRBV5-4,CASSPRGQGMGDTEAFF,TGTGCCAGCAGCCCTCGAGGGCAGGGGATGGGGGACACTGAAGCTTTCTTT
.,TRBD1,TRBJ2-1,TRBV27,CASSFQGAQLPNEQFF,TGTGCCAGCAGTTTCCAGGGGGCGCAACTGCCCAATGAGCAGTTCTTC
.,.,TRBJ2-1,TRBV4-2,CASSQVSPSEQFF,TGTGCCAGCAGCCAAGTGTCCCCGAGTGAGCAGTTCTTC
.,.,TRBJ2-1,TRBV6-5,CASSRQLGRNNEQFF,TGTGCCAGCAGTCGTCAGCTTGGGCGGAACAATGAGCAGTTCTTC
.,TRBD1,TRBJ1-2,TRBV7-6,CASSPTQGAGYGYTF,TGTGCCAGCAGCCCAACACAGGGGGCTGGCTATGGCTACACCTTC
.,.,TRBJ2-1,TRBV5-6,CASSSYNEQFF,TGTGCCAGCAGCTCCTACAATGAGCAGTTCTTC
.,TRBD2,TRBJ2-1,TRBV7-9,CASSSEEIERGRNEQFF,TGTGCCAGCAGCTCCGAGGAGATTGAGCGGGGGAGGAATGAGCAGTTCTTC
few,TRBD2,TRBJ2-7,TRBV5-1,CASSPYPREAGIYEQYF,TGCGCCAGCAGCCCCTACCCCCGGGAGGCCGGGATCTACGAGCAGTACTTC
.,TRBD1,TRBJ1-2,TRBV11-2,CASSFGQAFLDGYTF,TGTGCCAGCAGCTTCGGACAGGCGTTTTTGGATGGCTACACCTTC
.,.,TRBJ1-2,TRBV29-1,CSVGEGYGYTF,TGCAGCGTCGGGGAAGGCTATGGCTACACCTTC
few,.,TRBJ2-7,TRBV12-5,CASGFFIGVGYEQYF,TGTGCTAGTGGTTTTTTCATTGGCGTAGGATACGAGCAGTACTTC
.,.,TRBJ2-6,TRBV5-6,CASSWGRNSGANVLTF,TGTGCCAGCAGCTGGGGACGGAACTCTGGGGCCAACGTCCTGACTTTC
many,TRBD2,TRBJ2-3,TRBV6-4,CASSASGSTDTQYF,TGTGCCAGCAGTGCTAGCGGGAGCACAGATACGCAGTATTTT
.,.,TRBJ2-2,TRBV13,CASSPEGAGELFF,TGTGCCAGCAGCCCAGAGGGGGCCGGGGAGCTGTTTTTT
.,TRBD1,TRBJ2-7,TRBV29-1,CSVDPGTETYEQYF,TGCAGCGTGGACCCTGGGACAGAAACCTACGAGCAGTACTTC
few,.,TRBJ2-2,TRBV27,CASSLLGGTGELFF,TGTGCCAGCAGTTTACTAGGTGGGACCGGGGAGCTGTTTTTT
.,.,TRBJ2-3,TRBV9,CASSVVSGDTQYF,TGTGCCAGCAGCGTAGTTTCAGGGGATACGCAGTATTTT
.,TRBD2,TRBJ2-7,TRBV4-1,CASSQDPGLLGEQYF,TGCGCCAGCAGCCAAGACCCGGGACTACTGGGGGAGCAGTACTTC
.,TRBD2,TRBJ2-3,TRBV5-6,CASSEGLAGGSDTQYF,TGTGCCAGCAGCGAGGGACTAGCGGGGGGATCAGATACGCAGTATTTT
.,.,TRBJ2-3,TRBV7-2,CASSLWTVEDTQYF,TGTGCCAGCAGCCTCTGGACCGTCGAAGATACGCAGTATTTT
once,.,TRBJ2-3,TRBV4-1,CASSPTLSADTQYF,TGCGCCAGCAGCCCGACACTCTCCGCAGATACGCAGTATTTT
.,.,TRBJ2-7,TRBV29-1,CSVELQGHEQYF,TGCAGCGTTGAATTGCAGGGCCACGAGCAGTACTTC
.,TRBD2,TRBJ2-1,TRBV9,CASSNSGDSYNEQFF,TGTGCCAGCAGCAATAGCGGGGACTCCTACAATGAGCAGTTCTTC
.,TRBD2,TRBJ2-7,TRBV25-1,CASSEDRAGAYEQYF,TGTGCCAGCAGTGAAGATCGAGCGGGAGCCTACGAGCAGTACTTC
.,TRBD1,TRBJ1-2,TRBV5-1,CASSYYRDRENGYTF,TGCGCCAGCAGCTATTACCGGGACAGGGAAAATGGCTACACCTTC
.,.,TRBJ2-5,TRBV30,CAWSVDEETQYF,TGTGCCTGGAGTGTAGACGAAGAGACCCAGTACTTC
.,.,TRBJ1-1,TRBV25-1,CASSEFGGGDTEAFF,TGTGCCAGCAGTGAATTTGGGGGCGGGGACACTGAAGCTTTCTTT
few,.,TRBJ2-3,TRBV29-1,CSVRLTDTDTQYF,TGCAGCGTCCGACTGACAGACACAGATACGCAGTATTTT
.,TRBD1,TRBJ2-7,TRBV5-1,CASSLAGQGSFEQYF,TGCGCCAGCAGCTTGGCCGGACAGGGGAGTTTCGAGCAGTACTTC
.,.,TRBJ1-5,TRBV27,CASSSRFQGNQPQHF,TGTGCCAGCAGTTCCCGGTTTCAGGGCAATCAGCCCCAGCATTTT
.,TRBD2,TRBJ2-3,TRBV28,CASSPAGSTDTQYF,TGTGCCAGCAGCCCAGCGGGGAGCACAGATACGCAGTATTTT
.,TRBD2,TRBJ2-1,TRBV2,CASRETSGGAYNEQFF,TGTGCCAGCAGGGAAACTAGCGGGGGGGCCTACAATGAGCAGTTCTTC
.,.,TRBJ2-2,TRBV18,CASSGLESNTGELFF,TGTGCCAGCTCAGGCCTGGAATCGAACACCGGGGAGCTGTTTTTT
.,.,TRBJ1-4,TRBV4-2,CASSQTAAGLSNEKLFF,TGTGCCAGCAGCCAGACCGCAGCGGGGTTGAGTAATGAAAAACTGTTTTTT
.,.,TRBJ1-2,TRBV7-9,CASSSEDYGYTF,TGTGCCAGCAGTTCGGAAGACTATGGCTACACCTTC
.,.,TRBJ2-1,TRBV6-5,CASSYGTSGNNEQFF,TGTGCCAGCAGTTACGGGACGTCTGGGAACAATGAGCAGTTCTTC